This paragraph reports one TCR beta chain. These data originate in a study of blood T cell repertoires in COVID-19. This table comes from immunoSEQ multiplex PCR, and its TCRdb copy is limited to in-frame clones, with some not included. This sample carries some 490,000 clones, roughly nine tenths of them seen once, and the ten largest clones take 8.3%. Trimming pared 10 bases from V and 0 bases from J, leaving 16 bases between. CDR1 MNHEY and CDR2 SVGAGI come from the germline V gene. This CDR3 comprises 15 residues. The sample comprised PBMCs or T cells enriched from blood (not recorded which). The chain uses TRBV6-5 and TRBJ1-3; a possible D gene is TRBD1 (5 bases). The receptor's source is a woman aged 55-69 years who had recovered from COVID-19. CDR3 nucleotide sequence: TGTGCCAACCAGAGACAGACCGACTCTGGAAACACCATATATTTT. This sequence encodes CANQRQTDSGNTIYF.